The rows below give T cell receptor beta chains drawn from one sample of a study of molecular identifiers for immune sequencing clone quantification. TCRdb called the PCR reads again in MiXCR, with one record for every CDR3 protein. The table shows hundreds of thousands of distinct CDR3 sequences, with 15% to 20% occurring only once. The sequencing input was naive CD8+ T cells from blood, with Jurkat cell RNA spiked in. The receptors shown here come from a human donor in good health. Some libraries in this study had Jurkat cell RNA spiked in. CDR3s include the opening cysteine and the closing phenylalanine or tryptophan. D genes are given only for firm matches. Clone size is given for some rows only: seen once, a few or many times, or a class if the clone is expanded.

J: TRBJ1-1; D: TRBD1; size: many; length: 13; V: TRBV6-5; CDR3: CASSYGTGTEAFF; DNA: TGTGCCAGCAGTTATGGGACAGGGACTGAAGCTTTCTTT
J: TRBJ2-3; D: NA; size: many; length: 15; V: TRBV20-1; CDR3: CSARDLDLHTDTQYF; DNA: TGCAGTGCTAGAGATTTGGACTTACACACAGATACGCAGTATTTT
J: TRBJ2-7; D: TRBD1; size: few; length: 19; V: TRBV3-1; CDR3: CASSQEWAPTGGFSHEQYF; DNA: TGTGCCAGCAGCCAAGAATGGGCTCCGACAGGGGGCTTTTCCCACGAGCAGTACTTC
J: TRBJ1-5; D: NA; size: many; length: 12; V: TRBV9; CDR3: CASGDRNQPQHF; DNA: TGTGCCAGCGGAGACAGGAATCAGCCCCAGCATTTT
J: TRBJ2-7; D: TRBD2; size: many; length: 15; V: TRBV20-1; CDR3: CSARASGRSSYEQYF; DNA: TGCAGTGCTAGGGCTAGCGGGAGGAGCTCCTACGAGCAGTACTTC
J: TRBJ1-2; D: NA; size: many; length: 16; V: TRBV13; CDR3: CASSLESEGGNYGYTF; DNA: TGTGCCAGCAGCTTAGAGTCGGAGGGAGGTAACTATGGCTACACCTTC
J: TRBJ2-1; D: TRBD1; size: many; length: 14; V: TRBV6-2/TRBV6-3; CDR3: CASSSTGTYNEQFF; DNA: TGTGCCAGCAGTTCGACAGGGACCTACAATGAGCAGTTCTTC
J: TRBJ2-1; D: NA; size: NA; length: 17; V: TRBV10-3; CDR3: CAIRALTAGPSYNEQFF; DNA: TGTGCCATCAGAGCCCTAACGGCAGGACCATCCTACAATGAGCAGTTCTTC
J: TRBJ2-5; D: NA; size: many; length: 14; V: TRBV5-3; CDR3: CASSLADLGETQYF; DNA: TGTGCCAGCAGCTTGGCGGACTTGGGAGAGACCCAGTACTTC
J: TRBJ2-3; D: TRBD2; size: NA; length: 17; V: TRBV7-6; CDR3: CAGSPSLAGGNTDTQYF; DNA: TGTGCCGGCAGCCCCTCACTGGCGGGGGGGAACACAGATACGCAGTATTTT
J: TRBJ1-2; D: NA; size: many; length: 13; V: TRBV6-2/TRBV6-3; CDR3: CASITPAGNGYTF; DNA: TGTGCCAGCATTACCCCTGCGGGAAATGGCTACACCTTC
J: TRBJ2-3; D: TRBD1; size: NA; length: 17; V: TRBV7-3; CDR3: CASSLGQGASSSDTQYF; DNA: TGTGCCAGCAGCCTGGGACAGGGGGCGAGTTCGTCGGATACGCAGTATTTT
J: TRBJ2-7; D: NA; size: few; length: 14; V: TRBV9; CDR3: CASSVGVETYEQYF; DNA: TGTGCCAGCAGCGTAGGGGTTGAGACCTACGAGCAGTACTTC
J: TRBJ2-3; D: NA; size: many; length: 16; V: TRBV29-1; CDR3: CSVDQDYLSGTDTQYF; DNA: TGCAGCGTTGATCAGGATTACCTTTCGGGCACAGATACGCAGTATTTT
J: TRBJ2-5; D: NA; size: many; length: 11; V: TRBV12-3/TRBV12-4; CDR3: CASSVQETQYF; DNA: TGTGCCAGCAGTGTCCAAGAGACCCAGTACTTC
J: TRBJ2-2; D: NA; size: NA; length: 14; V: TRBV12-3/TRBV12-4; CDR3: CASSPQGGAGELFF; DNA: TGTGCCAGCAGTCCTCAGGGGGGCGCCGGGGAGCTGTTTTTT
J: TRBJ2-7; D: NA; size: few; length: 11; V: TRBV20-1; CDR3: CSANRDIEQYF; DNA: TGCAGTGCTAACCGGGACATTGAGCAGTACTTC
J: TRBJ1-2; D: NA; size: NA; length: 13; V: TRBV5-6; CDR3: CASRPPLYYGYTF; DNA: TGTGCCAGCAGACCGCCCTTATACTATGGCTACACCTTC
J: TRBJ2-7; D: TRBD1; size: NA; length: 14; V: TRBV13; CDR3: CASSLVDRAGEQYF; DNA: TGTGCCAGCAGCTTAGTGGACAGGGCAGGAGAGCAGTACTTC
J: TRBJ1-2; D: TRBD1; size: NA; length: 14; V: TRBV3-1; CDR3: CASRPGQGTRGYTF; DNA: TGTGCCAGCAGACCGGGACAGGGGACGCGTGGCTACACCTTC
J: TRBJ2-7; D: TRBD1; size: NA; length: 14; V: TRBV10-1; CDR3: CASSERTGLRGQYF; DNA: TGCGCCAGCAGTGAGAGGACAGGCCTACGAGGGCAGTACTTC
J: TRBJ2-7; D: TRBD2; size: few; length: 14; V: TRBV20-1; CDR3: CSAFSGSASYEQYF; DNA: TGCAGTGCTTTTAGCGGGAGTGCCTCCTACGAGCAGTACTTC
J: TRBJ1-6; D: NA; size: few; length: 13; V: TRBV9; CDR3: CASSGVLGSPLHF; DNA: TGTGCCAGCAGCGGTGTACTGGGGTCACCCCTCCACTTT
J: TRBJ2-1; D: NA; size: many; length: 17; V: TRBV11-2; CDR3: CASRKGDAYSSYNEQFF; DNA: TGTGCCAGCAGGAAGGGGGACGCCTATAGTTCCTACAATGAGCAGTTCTTC
J: TRBJ1-4; D: NA; size: few; length: 15; V: TRBV11-2; CDR3: CASSLVVGSSEKLFF; DNA: TGTGCCAGCAGCTTAGTAGTCGGGTCTAGTGAAAAACTGTTTTTT
J: TRBJ2-1; D: TRBD2; size: few; length: 15; V: TRBV20-1; CDR3: CSAFETSGRYNEQFF; DNA: TGCAGTGCTTTCGAGACTAGCGGACGTTACAATGAGCAGTTCTTC
J: TRBJ1-1; D: NA; size: many; length: 15; V: TRBV3-2; CDR3: CASSLFRPLNTEAFF; DNA: TGTGCCAGCAGCCTCTTCAGACCCCTGAACACTGAAGCTTTCTTT
J: TRBJ2-2; D: NA; size: few; length: 15; V: TRBV28; CDR3: CASQGLLLMAGELFF; DNA: TGTGCCAGCCAAGGACTCCTCCTTATGGCCGGGGAGCTGTTTTTT
J: TRBJ2-4; D: TRBD2; size: many; length: 16; V: TRBV13; CDR3: CASSLGGAGGEDIQYF; DNA: TGTGCCAGCAGCTTAGGAGGAGCGGGGGGGGAGGACATTCAGTACTTC
J: TRBJ1-2; D: NA; size: NA; length: 14; V: TRBV6-2/TRBV6-3; CDR3: CANSYEGFGYGYTF; DNA: TGTGCCAACAGTTACGAGGGTTTTGGCTATGGCTACACCTTC
J: TRBJ2-5; D: NA; size: many; length: 14; V: TRBV15; CDR3: CATSRRRYQETQYF; DNA: TGTGCCACCAGCAGAAGGCGGTACCAAGAGACCCAGTACTTC
J: TRBJ2-1; D: NA; size: many; length: 14; V: TRBV11-2; CDR3: CASSHASSYNEQFF; DNA: TGTGCCAGCAGCCACGCTAGCTCCTACAATGAGCAGTTCTTC
J: TRBJ2-2; D: TRBD2; size: NA; length: 15; V: TRBV6-5; CDR3: CASSYSGGRAGELFF; DNA: TGTGCCAGCAGTTACTCGGGAGGGAGGGCCGGGGAGCTGTTTTTT
J: TRBJ1-6; D: TRBD1; size: NA; length: 14; V: TRBV5-6; CDR3: CASSLGTDNSPLHF; DNA: TGTGCCAGCAGCCTCGGGACAGATAATTCACCCCTCCACTTT
J: TRBJ2-1; D: TRBD2; size: many; length: 15; V: TRBV20-1; CDR3: CSARPGTSVYNEQFF; DNA: TGCAGTGCGCGCCCCGGGACTAGCGTCTACAATGAGCAGTTCTTC
J: TRBJ2-4; D: NA; size: few; length: 18; V: TRBV21-1; CDR3: CASSKQYRGVVAKNIQYF; DNA: TGTGCCAGCAGCAAACAGTACAGGGGGGTAGTAGCCAAAAACATTCAGTACTTC
J: TRBJ2-3; D: NA; size: many; length: 14; V: TRBV30; CDR3: CAWSSFAATDTQYF; DNA: TGTGCCTGGAGCTCTTTTGCGGCCACAGATACGCAGTATTTT
J: TRBJ1-2; D: TRBD1; size: many; length: 15; V: TRBV2; CDR3: CASSELTGPDYGYTF; DNA: TGTGCCAGCAGTGAATTGACAGGGCCTGACTATGGCTACACCTTC
J: TRBJ2-3; D: TRBD2; size: many; length: 16; V: TRBV13; CDR3: CASSLGLAGVFDTQYF; DNA: TGTGCCAGCAGCCTAGGACTAGCGGGAGTATTTGATACGCAGTATTTT
J: TRBJ2-4; D: NA; size: many; length: 16; V: TRBV6-6; CDR3: CASSYSSELAKNIQYF; DNA: TGTGCCAGCAGTTACTCAAGTGAGTTAGCCAAAAACATTCAGTACTTC
J: TRBJ1-1; D: NA; size: many; length: 12; V: TRBV6-2/TRBV6-3; CDR3: CASSYLGQEAFF; DNA: TGTGCCAGCAGTTACTTGGGTCAGGAAGCTTTCTTT
J: TRBJ1-1; D: NA; size: many; length: 16; V: TRBV5-1; CDR3: CASSLETGPMNTEAFF; DNA: TGCGCCAGCAGCTTGGAGACAGGACCTATGAACACTGAAGCTTTCTTT
J: TRBJ2-1; D: TRBD2; size: NA; length: 16; V: TRBV29-1; CDR3: CSVEEFSGRTHNEQFF; DNA: TGCAGCGTTGAAGAGTTCAGCGGGAGGACCCACAATGAGCAGTTCTTC
J: TRBJ2-7; D: NA; size: many; length: 15; V: TRBV6-5; CDR3: CASSYVPGTVYEQYF; DNA: TGTGCCAGCAGCTACGTCCCCGGGACTGTCTACGAGCAGTACTTC
J: TRBJ2-3; D: TRBD1; size: many; length: 15; V: TRBV2; CDR3: CASSEIRGQTDTQYF; DNA: TGTGCCAGCAGTGAAATCAGGGGGCAAACAGATACGCAGTATTTT
J: TRBJ2-5; D: NA; size: many; length: 16; V: TRBV7-8; CDR3: CASSLARGGYQETQYF; DNA: TGTGCCAGCAGCTTAGCCCGAGGGGGGTACCAAGAGACCCAGTACTTC
J: TRBJ2-3; D: NA; size: many; length: 15; V: TRBV12-3/TRBV12-4; CDR3: CASSLGFGRTDTQYF; DNA: TGTGCCAGCAGCTTAGGATTCGGTCGCACAGATACGCAGTATTTT
J: TRBJ2-1; D: NA; size: NA; length: 15; V: TRBV4-1; CDR3: CASSQDPSGANGQFF; DNA: TGCGCCAGCAGCCAAGATCCGTCAGGGGCCAATGGGCAGTTCTTC
J: TRBJ2-7; D: TRBD1; size: many; length: 17; V: TRBV7-8; CDR3: CASSLEGQGFNSYEQYF; DNA: TGTGCCAGCAGCTTAGAGGGACAGGGATTTAACTCCTACGAGCAGTACTTC